Sequencing of this T cell receptor (beta chain) was carried out in a study of blood T cell repertoires in COVID-19. Study details: COVID-19 samples, acute and convalescent, were from the United States, Italy and Spain. PBMCs, B-cell-depleted T cells, or T cells were the source of the cDNA or gDNA that made up the material.

Seattle patients were enrolled during active infection and followed longitudinally. A few counts support this clone. In the study's own analysis: Amplification of reference gene primers provided the estimated nucleated cell counts. Only in-frame clones appear in the TCRdb table, and some are missing; sequencing was by immunoSEQ multiplex PCR. V, J and clone size are taken as reported in that table, and D and trimming were inferred from the DNA itself. The table lists 180,000 or so clones, approximately 80% of them singletons. Unmatched junction bases numbered 10, after V lost 4 bases and J lost 8 bases. The CDR3 is made up of 15 amino acids. CDR1 and CDR2 (germline): SGHDT, YYEEEE.

Sequencing used peripheral blood. The sequence came from a woman in her forties with COVID-19, enrolled during active disease. This sequence joins TRBV5-6 and TRBJ1-4, with 8 bases that match TRBD1. The CDR3 DNA follows: TGTGCCAGCAGCCCAAGGACAGGGCAGGGGGAAAAACTGTTTTTT. Its translation is CASSPRTGQGEKLFF.